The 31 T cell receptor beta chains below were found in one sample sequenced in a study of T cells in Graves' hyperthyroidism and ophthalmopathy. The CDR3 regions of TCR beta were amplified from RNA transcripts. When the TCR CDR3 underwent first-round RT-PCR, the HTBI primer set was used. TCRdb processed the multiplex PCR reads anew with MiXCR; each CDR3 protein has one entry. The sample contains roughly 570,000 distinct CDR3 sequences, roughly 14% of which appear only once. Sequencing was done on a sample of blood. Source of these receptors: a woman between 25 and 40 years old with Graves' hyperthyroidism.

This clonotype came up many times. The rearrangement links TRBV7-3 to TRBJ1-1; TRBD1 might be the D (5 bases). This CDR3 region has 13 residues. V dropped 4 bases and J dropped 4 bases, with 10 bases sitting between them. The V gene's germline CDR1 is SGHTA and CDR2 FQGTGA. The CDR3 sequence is CASSYSGTTEAFF. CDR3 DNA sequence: TGTGCCAGCAGCTATTCGGGGACCACTGAAGCTTTCTTT.

For the CDR3, the DNA is TGTGCCAGCAGCTTAACGCCGGGATCAAGCACGGAGGCTAACTATGGCTACACCTTC. It codes for CASSLTPGSSTEANYGYTF. The chain uses TRBV7-9 and TRBJ1-2; unclear D gene. This CDR3 is built from 19 residues. Germline V lookup: CDR1 SEHNR, CDR2 FQNEAQ (reference sequence). Trimming took off 2 bases at V and 0 bases at J, with 22 bases between the two ends.

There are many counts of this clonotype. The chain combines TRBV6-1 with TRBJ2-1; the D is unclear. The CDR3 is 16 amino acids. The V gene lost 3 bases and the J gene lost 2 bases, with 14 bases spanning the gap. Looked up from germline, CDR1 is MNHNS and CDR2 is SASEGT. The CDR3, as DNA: TGTGCCAGCAGTGAGGGGATAGCTTTTGCCTACAATGAGCAGTTCTTC. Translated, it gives CASSEGIAFAYNEQFF.

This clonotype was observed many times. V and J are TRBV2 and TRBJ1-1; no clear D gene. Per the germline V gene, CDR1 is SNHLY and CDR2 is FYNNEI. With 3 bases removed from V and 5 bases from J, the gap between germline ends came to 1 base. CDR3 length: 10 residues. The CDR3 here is CASSDTEAFF. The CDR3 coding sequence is TGTGCCAGCAGTGATACTGAAGCTTTCTTT.

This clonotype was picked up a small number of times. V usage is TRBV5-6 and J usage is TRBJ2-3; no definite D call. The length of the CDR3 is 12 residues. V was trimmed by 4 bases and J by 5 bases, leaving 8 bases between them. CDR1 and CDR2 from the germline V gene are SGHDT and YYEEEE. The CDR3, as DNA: TGTGCCAGCAGCCTGTTCAGAGATACGCAGTATTTT. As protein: CASSLFRDTQYF.

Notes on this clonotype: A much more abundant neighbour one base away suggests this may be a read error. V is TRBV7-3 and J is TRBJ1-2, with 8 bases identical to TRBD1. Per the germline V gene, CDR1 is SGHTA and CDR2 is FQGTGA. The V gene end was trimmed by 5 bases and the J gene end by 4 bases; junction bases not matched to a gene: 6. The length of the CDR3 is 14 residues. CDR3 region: CASSPDRASYGYTF. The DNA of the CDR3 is TGTGCCAGCAGCCCGGACAGGGCGAGCTATGGCTACACCTTC.

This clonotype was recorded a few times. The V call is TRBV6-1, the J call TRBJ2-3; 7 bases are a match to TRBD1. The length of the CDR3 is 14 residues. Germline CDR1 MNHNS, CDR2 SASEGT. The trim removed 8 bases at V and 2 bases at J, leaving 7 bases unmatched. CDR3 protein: CASETGLATDTQYF. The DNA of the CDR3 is TGTGCCAGCGAGACAGGGCTCGCCACAGATACGCAGTATTTT.

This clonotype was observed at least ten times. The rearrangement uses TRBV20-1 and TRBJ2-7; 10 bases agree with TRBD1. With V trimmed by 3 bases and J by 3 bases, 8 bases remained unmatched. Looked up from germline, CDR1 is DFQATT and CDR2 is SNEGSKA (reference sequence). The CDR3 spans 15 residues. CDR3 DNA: TGCAGTGCTAGCCCACCGGGACAGGGGAACTACGAGCAGTACTTC. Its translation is CSASPPGQGNYEQYF.

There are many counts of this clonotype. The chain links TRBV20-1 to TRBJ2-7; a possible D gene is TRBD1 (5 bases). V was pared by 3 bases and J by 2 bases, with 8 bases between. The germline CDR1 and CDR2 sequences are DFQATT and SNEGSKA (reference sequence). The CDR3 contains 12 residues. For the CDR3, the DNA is TGCAGTGCTAGCCAGGGCACCTACGAGCAGTACTTC. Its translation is CSASQGTYEQYF.

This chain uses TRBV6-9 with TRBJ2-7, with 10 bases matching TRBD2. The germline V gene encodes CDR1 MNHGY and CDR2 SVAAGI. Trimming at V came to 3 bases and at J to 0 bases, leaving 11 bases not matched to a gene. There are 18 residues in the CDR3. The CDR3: CASSYPRSSGRTSYEQYF. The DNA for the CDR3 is TGTGCCAGCAGTTACCCCCGGAGTAGCGGGAGGACCTCCTACGAGCAGTACTTC.

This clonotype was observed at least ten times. CDR3 region: CASTQTGTGGWKQYF. DNA for the CDR3: TGTGCCAGCACCCAAACCGGGACAGGGGGATGGAAACAGTACTTC. The chain uses TRBV11-2 and TRBJ2-5, with 11 positions matching TRBD1. Germline trimming cut 7 bases from V and 11 bases from J; bases unmatched to any gene: 15. Germline CDR1 reads SGHAT; CDR2 reads FQNNGV. The CDR3 runs 15 residues.

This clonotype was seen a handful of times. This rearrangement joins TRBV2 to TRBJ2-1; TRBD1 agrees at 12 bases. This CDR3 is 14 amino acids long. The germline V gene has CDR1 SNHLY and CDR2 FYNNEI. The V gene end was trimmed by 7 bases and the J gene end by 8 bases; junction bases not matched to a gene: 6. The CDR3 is CASKRDRGHHEQFF. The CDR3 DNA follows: TGTGCCAGCAAAAGGGACAGGGGGCATCATGAGCAGTTCTTC.

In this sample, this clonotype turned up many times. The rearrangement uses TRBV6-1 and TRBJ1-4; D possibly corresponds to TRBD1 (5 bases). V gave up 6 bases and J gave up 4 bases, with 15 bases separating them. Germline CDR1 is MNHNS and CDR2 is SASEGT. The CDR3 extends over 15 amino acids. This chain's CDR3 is CASRGWGTHNEKLFF. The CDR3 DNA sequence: TGTGCCAGCAGGGGGTGGGGCACCCATAATGAAAAACTGTTTTTT.

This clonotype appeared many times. The CDR3 DNA reads TGTGCCAGCAGATTACCGGGACCCAGCTTGGCCCCAGATACGCAGTATTTT. It encodes CASRLPGPSLAPDTQYF. The V call is TRBV6-1, the J call TRBJ2-3; D tentatively reads TRBD1 or TRBD2 (5 bases each). Germline V CDR1 and CDR2: MNHNS, SASEGT. The CDR3 has 17 residues. The V gene lost 6 bases and the J gene lost 4 bases, with 23 bases spanning the gap.

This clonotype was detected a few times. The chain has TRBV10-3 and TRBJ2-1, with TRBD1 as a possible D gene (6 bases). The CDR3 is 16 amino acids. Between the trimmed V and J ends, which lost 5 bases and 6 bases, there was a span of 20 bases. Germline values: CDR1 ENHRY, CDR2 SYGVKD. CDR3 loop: CAISPTRGILGNEQFF. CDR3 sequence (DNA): TGTGCCATCAGTCCAACGAGGGGGATTCTTGGCAATGAGCAGTTCTTC.

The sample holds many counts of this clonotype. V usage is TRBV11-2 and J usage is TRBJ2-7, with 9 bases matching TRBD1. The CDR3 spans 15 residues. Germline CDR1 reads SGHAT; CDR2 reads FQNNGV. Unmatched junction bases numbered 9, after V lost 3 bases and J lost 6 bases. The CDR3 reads CASSFTPGTGIEQYF. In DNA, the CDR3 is TGTGCCAGCAGCTTCACTCCCGGGACAGGGATCGAGCAGTACTTC.

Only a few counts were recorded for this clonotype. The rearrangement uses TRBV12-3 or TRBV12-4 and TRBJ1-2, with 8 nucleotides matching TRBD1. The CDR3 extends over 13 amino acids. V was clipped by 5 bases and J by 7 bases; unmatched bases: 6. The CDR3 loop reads CASSASGQAGYTF. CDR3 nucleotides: TGTGCCAGCAGTGCATCGGGACAGGCTGGCTACACCTTC.

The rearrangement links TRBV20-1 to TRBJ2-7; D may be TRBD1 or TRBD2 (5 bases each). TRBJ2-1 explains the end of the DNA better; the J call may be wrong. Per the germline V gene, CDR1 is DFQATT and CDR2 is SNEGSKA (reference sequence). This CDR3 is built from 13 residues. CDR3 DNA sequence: TGCAGTGCTAGAAGGTTCGGGACCTACGAGCAGTTCTTC. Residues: CSARRFGTYEQFF.

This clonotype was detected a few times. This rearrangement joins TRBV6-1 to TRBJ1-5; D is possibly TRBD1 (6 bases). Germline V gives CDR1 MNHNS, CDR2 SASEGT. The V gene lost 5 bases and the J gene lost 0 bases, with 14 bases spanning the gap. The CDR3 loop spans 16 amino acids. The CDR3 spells CASSSLGGASNQPQHF. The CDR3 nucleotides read TGTGCCAGCAGTTCCCTGGGGGGGGCTAGCAATCAGCCCCAGCATTTT.

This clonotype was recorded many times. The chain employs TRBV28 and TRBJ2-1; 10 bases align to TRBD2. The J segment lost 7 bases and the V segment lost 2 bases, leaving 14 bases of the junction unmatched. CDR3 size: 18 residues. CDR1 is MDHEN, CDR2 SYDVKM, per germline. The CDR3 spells CASSLNPSGRGFRNEQFF. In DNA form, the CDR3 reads TGTGCCAGCAGTTTAAATCCTAGCGGGAGAGGATTTCGGAATGAGCAGTTCTTC.

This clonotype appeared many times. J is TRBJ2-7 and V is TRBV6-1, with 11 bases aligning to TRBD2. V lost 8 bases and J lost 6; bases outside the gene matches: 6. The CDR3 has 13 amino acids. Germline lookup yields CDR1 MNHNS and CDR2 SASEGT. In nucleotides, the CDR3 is TGTGCCAGCCGTGTAGCGGGAGGGCCCGAGCAGTACTTC. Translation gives CASRVAGGPEQYF.

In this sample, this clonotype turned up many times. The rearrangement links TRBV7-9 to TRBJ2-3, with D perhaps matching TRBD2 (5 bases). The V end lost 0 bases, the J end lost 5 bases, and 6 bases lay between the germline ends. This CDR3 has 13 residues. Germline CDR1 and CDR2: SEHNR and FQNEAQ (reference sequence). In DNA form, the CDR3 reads TGTGCCAGCAGCTTAGCGCGGGTAGATACGCAGTATTTT. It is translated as CASSLARVDTQYF. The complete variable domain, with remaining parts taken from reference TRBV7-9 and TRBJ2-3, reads DTGVSQNPRHKITKRGQNVTFRCDPISEHNRLYWYRQTLGQGPEFLTYFQNEAQLEKSRLLSDRFSAERPKGSFSTLEIQRTEQGDSAMYLCASSLARVDTQYFGPGTRLTVL.

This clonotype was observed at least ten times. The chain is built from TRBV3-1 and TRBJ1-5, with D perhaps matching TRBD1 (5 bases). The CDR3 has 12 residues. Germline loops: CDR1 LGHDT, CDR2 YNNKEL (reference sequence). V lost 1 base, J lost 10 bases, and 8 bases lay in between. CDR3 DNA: TGTGCCAGCAGCCAAGGCCAGGGACCCCAGCATTTT. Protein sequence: CASSQGQGPQHF.

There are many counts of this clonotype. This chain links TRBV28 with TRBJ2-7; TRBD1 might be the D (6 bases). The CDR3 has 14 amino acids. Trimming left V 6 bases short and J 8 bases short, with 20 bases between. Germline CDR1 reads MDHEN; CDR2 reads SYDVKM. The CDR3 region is CASRPAGENKKQYF. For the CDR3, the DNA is TGTGCCAGCAGGCCCGCAGGGGAAAACAAGAAGCAGTACTTC. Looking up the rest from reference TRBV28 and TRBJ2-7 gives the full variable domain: DVKVTQSSRYLVKRTGEKVFLECVQDMDHENMFWYRQDPGLGLRLIYFSYDVKMKEKGDIPEGYSVSREKKERFSLILESASTNQTSMYLCASRPAGENKKQYFGPGTRLTVT.

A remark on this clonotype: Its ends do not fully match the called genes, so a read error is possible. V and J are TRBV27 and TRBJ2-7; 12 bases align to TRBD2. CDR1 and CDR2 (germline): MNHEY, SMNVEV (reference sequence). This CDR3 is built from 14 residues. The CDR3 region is CASSPRTSGIEQSF. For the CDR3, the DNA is TGTGCCAGCAGTCCGCGGACTAGCGGGATCGAGCAGTCCTTC.

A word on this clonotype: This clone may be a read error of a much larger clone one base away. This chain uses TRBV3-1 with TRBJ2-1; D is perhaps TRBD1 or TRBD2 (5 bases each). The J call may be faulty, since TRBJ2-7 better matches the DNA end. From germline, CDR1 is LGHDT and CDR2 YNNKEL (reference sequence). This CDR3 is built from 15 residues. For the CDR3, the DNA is TGTGCCAGCAGCCCAGGGAGTACCCCCTACAATGAGCAGTACTTC. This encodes CASSPGSTPYNEQYF.

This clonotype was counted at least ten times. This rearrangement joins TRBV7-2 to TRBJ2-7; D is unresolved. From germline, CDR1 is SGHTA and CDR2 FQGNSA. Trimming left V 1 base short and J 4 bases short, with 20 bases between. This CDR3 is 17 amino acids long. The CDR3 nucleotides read TGTGCCAGCAGCTTAGGCCCTTCTGGCGGCCGGTCGTACGAGCAGTACTTC. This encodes CASSLGPSGGRSYEQYF.

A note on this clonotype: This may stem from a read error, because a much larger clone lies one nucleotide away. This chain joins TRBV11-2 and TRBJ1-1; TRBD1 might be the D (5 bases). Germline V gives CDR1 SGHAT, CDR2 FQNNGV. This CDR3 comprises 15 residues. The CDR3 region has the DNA TGTACCAGCAGCTTAGGCGCCCAGGGGAACACTGAAGCTTTCTTT. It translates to CTSSLGAQGNTEAFF.

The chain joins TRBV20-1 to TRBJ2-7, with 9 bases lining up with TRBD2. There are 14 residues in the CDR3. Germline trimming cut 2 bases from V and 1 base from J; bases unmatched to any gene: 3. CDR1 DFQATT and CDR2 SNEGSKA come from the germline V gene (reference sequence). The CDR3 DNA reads TGCAGTGCTAGAACGACTAGCGGATCCTACGAGCAGTACTTC. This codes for CSARTTSGSYEQYF.

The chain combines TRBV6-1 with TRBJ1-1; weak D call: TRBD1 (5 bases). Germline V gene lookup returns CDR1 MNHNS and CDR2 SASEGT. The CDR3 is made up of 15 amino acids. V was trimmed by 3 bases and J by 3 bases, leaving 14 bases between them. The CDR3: CASSDLGRPHTEAFF. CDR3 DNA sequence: TGTGCCAGCAGTGATTTGGGACGCCCCCACACTGAAGCTTTCTTT.

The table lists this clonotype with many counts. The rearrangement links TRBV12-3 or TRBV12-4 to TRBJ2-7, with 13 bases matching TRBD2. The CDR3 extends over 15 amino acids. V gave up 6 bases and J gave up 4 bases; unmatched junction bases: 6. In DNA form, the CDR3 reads TGTGCCAGCAGCTACGGACTAGCGGGAGTTTACGAGCAGTACTTC. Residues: CASSYGLAGVYEQYF.